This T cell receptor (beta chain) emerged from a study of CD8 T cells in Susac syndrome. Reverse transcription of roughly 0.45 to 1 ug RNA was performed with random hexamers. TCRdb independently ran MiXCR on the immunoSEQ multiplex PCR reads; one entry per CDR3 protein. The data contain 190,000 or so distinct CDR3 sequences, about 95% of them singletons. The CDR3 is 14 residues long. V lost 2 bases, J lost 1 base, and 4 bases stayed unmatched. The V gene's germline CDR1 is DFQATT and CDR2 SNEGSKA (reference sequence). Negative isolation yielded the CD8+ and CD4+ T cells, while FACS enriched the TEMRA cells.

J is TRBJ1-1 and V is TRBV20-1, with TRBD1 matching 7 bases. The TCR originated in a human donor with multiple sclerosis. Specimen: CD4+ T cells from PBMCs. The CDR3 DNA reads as TGCAGTGCTAGACGAGGGGGCGGGAACACTGAAGCTTTCTTT. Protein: CSARRGGGNTEAFF.